The rows below give T cell receptor beta chains drawn from one sample of a study of shared clonotypes between healthy human individuals. Data came from immunoSEQ multiplex PCR; TCRdb stores just in-frame clones and leaves some out. The sample includes around 620,000 clones, around 96% of them seen just once. The sample was naive CD8+ T cells sorted from blood. The receptors were gathered from a woman under 40 in good health. Each CDR3 is given with its conserved first and last residue. The order of the fields is V gene, J gene, clone size, D gene, CDR3 DNA, CDR3 protein. D genes are given only for firm matches. Clone size is given for some rows only: seen once, a few or many times, or a class if the clone is expanded.

>TRBV9|TRBJ2-7|.|.
TGTGCCAGCAGTGCTGGGGGATCCTACGAGCAGTACTTC
CASSAGGSYEQYF
>TRBV9|TRBJ2-3|.|.
TGTGCCAGCAGCGTAGTCGGGGCAGATACGCAGTATTTT
CASSVVGADTQYF
>TRBV28|TRBJ2-3|.|.
TGTGCCAGCAGCCCTACTAGACTAGAAGGAACAGATACGCAGTATTTT
CASSPTRLEGTDTQYF
>TRBV27|TRBJ2-1|once|TRBD2
TGTGCCAGCAGTTTAGAGTCAGGACTAGCCGGGAGTGAGCAGTTCTTC
CASSLESGLAGSEQFF
>TRBV5-5|TRBJ1-5|.|.
TGTGCCAGCAGCTTACCCATATACCAGGGAAACGGCAATCAGCCCCAGCATTTT
CASSLPIYQGNGNQPQHF
>TRBV27|TRBJ2-1|.|.
TGTGCCAGCAGTTTATCTAGCTCGAGCTCCTACAATGAGCAGTTCTTC
CASSLSSSSSYNEQFF
>TRBV27|TRBJ2-7|.|.
TGTGCCAGCACCGCCTCCGGAGGGGGCTACGAGCAGTACTTC
CASTASGGGYEQYF
>TRBV11-2|TRBJ1-1|.|.
TGTGCCAGCAGCGCGACAGACCAGAACACTGAAGCTTTCTTT
CASSATDQNTEAFF
>TRBV23-1|TRBJ2-5|.|.
TGCGCCAGCAGTCAATCATCGGGAGATGAGAAAGAGACCCAGTACTTC
CASSQSSGDEKETQYF
>TRBV27|TRBJ1-5|.|.
TGTGCCAGCAGTTTAGTGGGGGTGGGCAATCAGCCCCAGCATTTT
CASSLVGVGNQPQHF
>TRBV5-8|TRBJ2-7|.|.
TGTGCCAGCAGCTTGTTTGCCGACTACGAGCAGTACTTC
CASSLFADYEQYF
>TRBV29-1|TRBJ2-1|.|.
TGCAGCGTTTACGAGCGGGCTAGGGGTAATGAGCAGTTCTTC
CSVYERARGNEQFF
>TRBV15|TRBJ1-5|.|.
TGTGCCACCAGCAGAGGAGACGGTGGTAATTCGCCCCAGCATTTT
CATSRGDGGNSPQHF
>TRBV5-1|TRBJ2-5|.|.
TGCGCCAGCAGCTTGCATAGGGGCCCCCAAGAGACCCAGTACTTC
CASSLHRGPQETQYF
>TRBV9|TRBJ2-7|.|.
TGTGCCAGCAGCATGGGACCTGCTTACGAGCAGTACTTC
CASSMGPAYEQYF
>TRBV18|TRBJ2-1|once|.
TGTGCCAGCTCACCCTTATTACAGTCTACCACCCACAATGAGCAGTTCTTC
CASSPLLQSTTHNEQFF
>TRBV5-6|TRBJ2-5|.|TRBD2
TGTGCCAGCAGCTCAATTAGCGGGAGGGAGACCCAGTACTTC
CASSSISGRETQYF
>TRBV27|TRBJ2-3|once|TRBD2
TGTGCCAGCAGTCACGGCACTAGCGGATATGGCACAGATACGCAGTATTTT
CASSHGTSGYGTDTQYF
>TRBV7-8|TRBJ2-2|.|.
TGTGCCAGCAGCTTCCGGGACGAGAACACCGGGGAGCTGTTTTTT
CASSFRDENTGELFF
>TRBV5-4|TRBJ2-3|.|TRBD2
TGTGCCAGCAGCTGGGGGGGAACTCTGGATACGCAGTATTTT
CASSWGGTLDTQYF
>TRBV5-1|TRBJ2-7|.|.
TGCGCCAGCAGCTCGTTCAATGGAGCCTACGAGCAGTACTTC
CASSSFNGAYEQYF
>TRBV13|TRBJ1-2|.|.
TGTGCCAGCAGCGGTTATCACGGGACATATGGCTACACCTTC
CASSGYHGTYGYTF
>TRBV28|TRBJ1-1|.|.
TGTGCCAGCAGTTTAACCGGGGGGGGCACTGAAGCTTTCTTT
CASSLTGGGTEAFF
>TRBV4-1|TRBJ1-1|.|.
TGCGCCAGCAGCCAAGATCCAGGGGTGAACACTGAAGCTTTCTTT
CASSQDPGVNTEAFF
>TRBV19|TRBJ1-2|.|TRBD1
TGTGCCAGTAGTATCGCTCCGGGACAGACATACTATGGCTACACCTTC
CASSIAPGQTYYGYTF